A single sample gave rise to the 15 T cell receptor beta chains below, sequenced in a study of cytomegalovirus exposure and HLA in healthy donors. The PCR employed 60 Vbeta primers together with 13 Jbeta primers. Here immunoSEQ multiplex PCR was the method, and the copy in TCRdb shows in-frame clones only, minus some. The sample has around 130,000 clones, 65% to 90% seen once; the top ten hold less than 1.5%. Sequencing was performed on PBMCs. These receptors originate from a girl aged 2 to 9 in good health and CMV-seronegative.

CDR3 nucleotide sequence: TGTGCCAGCAGTTTTAGCGGGGGGGCCTGGGATGAGCAGTTCTTC. This codes for CASSFSGGAWDEQFF. The chain uses TRBV27 and TRBJ2-1; 11 nucleotides line up with TRBD2. Per germline, CDR1 MNHEY and CDR2 SMNVEV (reference sequence). This CDR3 is 15 amino acids long. With V trimmed by 3 bases and J by 8 bases, 6 bases remained unmatched.

V usage is TRBV30 and J usage is TRBJ2-3; D remains ambiguous. Germline CDR1 GTSNPN, CDR2 SVGIG (reference sequence). Trimming removed 3 bases from V and 2 bases from J, with 12 bases in between. This CDR3 region has 14 residues. CDR3: CAWSIAEFTDTQYF. The CDR3 nucleotides read TGTGCCTGGAGCATTGCGGAATTCACAGATACGCAGTATTTT.

This clone has a handful of counts. The V gene is TRBV5-1, the J gene TRBJ2-7; D is possibly TRBD1 (5 bases). Germline V gene sequence: CDR1 SGHRS, CDR2 YFSETQ. The CDR3 consists of 15 residues. V lost 5 bases and J 0 bases, leaving 15 bases between the germline ends. CDR3 residues: CASRRSKTDSYEQYF. CDR3 DNA: TGCGCCAGCAGAAGAAGTAAGACAGACTCCTACGAGCAGTACTTC.

The chain joins TRBV6-5 to TRBJ2-5, with D tentatively TRBD2 (6 bases). The DNA end lines up better with TRBJ2-7; the J call may be wrong. Per the germline V gene, CDR1 is MNHEY and CDR2 is SVGAGI. This CDR3 region has 14 residues. The CDR3: CASSRTAEGFEQYF. The CDR3 region has the DNA TGTGCCAGCAGTCGTACCGCGGAGGGCTTCGAGCAGTACTTC.

The CDR3 protein is CASSQDLLAYQYNEQFF. In DNA, the CDR3 is TGCGCCAGCAGCCAAGATCTCCTAGCGTACCAATACAATGAGCAGTTCTTC. The chain joins TRBV4-3 to TRBJ2-1; possible D gene TRBD2, 6 bases. The CDR3 consists of 17 residues. Trimming left V 0 bases short and J 4 bases short, with 16 bases between. The germline V gene has CDR1 LGHNA and CDR2 YSLEER.

This clone was observed once. V is TRBV25-1 and J is TRBJ2-7, with 10 bases matching TRBD1. The CDR3 runs to 14 residues. The junction had 9 bases not matched to a gene; V was cut back by 7 bases and J by 6 bases. From germline, CDR1 is MGHDK and CDR2 SYGVNS. The CDR3 DNA reads as TGTGCCAGCACTTCCGGGACAGGGGTTGGCGAGCAGTACTTC. Residues: CASTSGTGVGEQYF.

This chain joins TRBV15 and TRBJ2-3, with 9 bases aligning to TRBD2. V trimming: 4 bases; J trimming: 0 bases; junction bases outside the gene matches: 5. Germline V lookup: CDR1 LNHNV, CDR2 YYDKDF (reference sequence). This CDR3 is 16 amino acids long. CDR3 region: CATSNQREESTDTQYF. Written as DNA, the CDR3 is TGTGCCACCAGCAACCAGCGGGAGGAGAGCACAGATACGCAGTATTTT.

The chain employs TRBV25-1 and TRBJ1-2, with 9 bases that match TRBD1. This CDR3 spans 15 amino acids. V shed 0 bases and J 6 bases; nucleotides not matched to a gene: 5. The germline V gene encodes CDR1 MGHDK and CDR2 SYGVNS. For the CDR3, the DNA is TGTGCCAGCAGTGAATACAAGGACAGGGGAGATGGCTACACCTTC. It yields the protein CASSEYKDRGDGYTF.

The gene calls are TRBV4-2 and TRBJ1-2; 8 positions match TRBD1. Trimming at V came to 4 bases and at J to 8 bases, leaving 6 bases not matched to a gene. The CDR3 length is 13 residues. The germline CDR1 and CDR2 sequences are LGHNA and YNFKEQ. Written as DNA, the CDR3 is TGTGCCAGCAGCCCTACAGGGGGTCAGGGCTACACCTTC. It is translated as CASSPTGGQGYTF.

The chain links TRBV7-2 to TRBJ2-5; D possibly corresponds to TRBD1 (6 bases). V was trimmed by 4 bases and J by 0 bases, leaving 9 bases between them. The germline CDR1 and CDR2 sequences are SGHTA and FQGNSA. The CDR3 runs to 14 residues. This chain's CDR3 is CASSSGHYQETQYF. Here the CDR3 DNA reads TGTGCCAGCAGCTCGGGACACTACCAAGAGACCCAGTACTTC.

The genes are TRBV18 and TRBJ1-2, with 8 nucleotides matching TRBD1. V shed 8 bases and J 5 bases; nucleotides not matched to a gene: 1. Germline-derived CDR1 and CDR2 are KGHSH and LQKENI. CDR3 length equals 11 residues. This CDR3 reads CASTGGYGYTF. The CDR3 region has the DNA TGTGCCAGCACAGGGGGATATGGCTACACCTTC.

The J gene is TRBJ1-1, the V gene TRBV5-5; 7 positions agree with TRBD1. V was pared by 5 bases and J by 2 bases, with 6 bases of the junction left unmatched. Per germline, CDR1 SGHKS and CDR2 YYEKEE (reference sequence). The CDR3 loop spans 14 amino acids. Here the CDR3 DNA reads TGTGCCAGCAGGCGGGACAGTCCTAACACTGAAGCTTTCTTT. Its protein product is CASRRDSPNTEAFF.

The chain has TRBV4-3 and TRBJ2-2; 8 nucleotides match TRBD2. The CDR3 runs 19 residues. V lost 0 bases and J lost 0; bases outside the gene matches: 9. From germline, CDR1 is LGHNA and CDR2 YSLEER. The chain's CDR3 is CASSQDFIAGSSNTGELFF. As DNA, the CDR3 is TGCGCCAGCAGCCAAGATTTCATAGCGGGGTCGTCGAACACCGGGGAGCTGTTTTTT.

This sequence joins TRBV28 and TRBJ1-2, with D perhaps matching TRBD1 (5 bases). This CDR3 spans 12 amino acids. The germline V gene has CDR1 MDHEN and CDR2 SYDVKM. Trimming left V 8 bases short and J 5 bases short, with 12 bases between. The CDR3 spells CASCFGGYGYTF. In DNA, the CDR3 is TGTGCCAGCTGCTTTGGGGGGTATGGCTACACCTTC.

CDR3 in amino acids: CASSYRDRDKDTQYF. The CDR3 DNA sequence: TGTGCCAGCAGCTACCGGGACAGGGATAAAGATACGCAGTATTTT. J is TRBJ2-3 and V is TRBV5-6, with 9 bases aligning to TRBD1. Germline CDR1 and CDR2: SGHDT and YYEEEE. V lost 3 bases to trimming and J lost 5 bases; unmatched junction nucleotides: 7. The CDR3 covers 15 residues.